The rows below give T cell receptor beta chains drawn from one sample of a study of regulatory T cells in long-lasting Graves disease. TCRdb ran MiXCR on the multiplex PCR reads and lists one entry per CDR3 protein. This sample has 240,000 or so distinct CDR3 sequences, with over 20% found just once. The sample consisted of peripheral blood mononuclear cells (PBMCs), taken at new diagnosis, from a patient treated with antithyroid drugs. All receptors come from a female donor with Graves disease. Each CDR3 is given with its conserved first and last residue. D genes are given only for firm matches. Part of the rows lack a size; the others show once, few, many or a class for expanded clones.

>many|TRBV28|TRBJ2-7|.
CASIFGTGDYEQYF
TGTGCCAGCATATTCGGGACGGGAGACTACGAGCAGTACTTC
>many|TRBV11-2|TRBJ1-2|.
CASSLEPGTVRSGYTF
TGTGCCAGCAGCTTAGAGCCAGGGACCGTGCGATCTGGCTACACCTTC
>.|TRBV2|TRBJ1-6|.
CASEEGHSHNSPLHF
TGTGCCAGCGAGGAGGGGCACTCTCATAATTCACCCCTCCACTTT
>.|TRBV10-3|TRBJ2-5|.
CAISDTQQETQYF
TGTGCCATCAGTGACACACAGCAAGAGACCCAGTACTTC
>many|TRBV2|TRBJ2-7|.
CASSSNRNEQYF
TGTGCCAGCAGTTCGAATCGGAACGAGCAGTACTTC
>many|TRBV7-9|TRBJ2-7|.
CASSLEGDSRVRTYEQYF
TGTGCCAGCAGCTTAGAAGGTGATTCGAGGGTTCGGACCTACGAGCAGTACTTC
>many|TRBV28|TRBJ1-6|.
CASSLYRQDYNSPLHF
TGTGCCAGCAGTTTATACCGACAAGATTATAATTCACCCCTCCACTTT
>many|TRBV12-3/TRBV12-4|TRBJ1-1|.
CASTGQLNTEAFF
TGTGCCAGCACCGGACAGCTGAACACTGAAGCTTTCTTT
>many|TRBV7-2|TRBJ1-4|.
CASSLQGTNEKLFF
TGTGCCAGCAGCTTACAGGGTACTAATGAAAAACTGTTTTTT
>many|TRBV5-6|TRBJ2-7|.
CASTKGRWKWYEQYF
TGTGCCAGCACCAAAGGCCGCTGGAAATGGTACGAGCAGTACTTC
>many|TRBV6-2/TRBV6-3|TRBJ2-5|.
CASSYSAGRETQYF
TGTGCCAGCAGTTACTCGGCGGGGCGAGAGACCCAGTACTTC
>many|TRBV10-2|TRBJ2-5|.
CAAEKSATSYQETQYF
TGCGCCGCCGAAAAGTCGGCTACGTCCTACCAAGAGACCCAGTACTTC
>many|TRBV20-1|TRBJ1-2|.
CSARDQNYGYTF
TGCAGTGCTAGGGATCAAAACTATGGCTACACCTTC
>many|TRBV7-3|TRBJ2-3|.
CASSLVADTDTQYF
TGTGCCAGCAGCTTAGTAGCGGACACAGATACGCAGTATTTT
>many|TRBV3-2|TRBJ1-5|.
CASSRDTGSDNQPQHF
TGTGCCAGCAGCCGGGACACAGGTAGTGACAATCAGCCCCAGCATTTT
>.|TRBV4-3|TRBJ1-6|.
CASSLSGGDSPLHF
TGCGCCAGCAGCCTATCCGGGGGTGATTCACCCCTCCACTTT
>many|TRBV28|TRBJ2-3|.
CASRFTADRTDTQYF
TGTGCCAGCAGATTTACGGCCGACCGCACAGATACGCAGTATTTT
>.|TRBV20-1|TRBJ1-2|TRBD1
CSARAGAGGDGYTF
TGCAGTGCTAGGGCTGGGGCAGGGGGCGACGGCTACACCTTC
>.|TRBV7-6|TRBJ2-1|TRBD1
CASSHGDRSYNEQFF
TGCGCCAGCAGCCACGGGGACAGGAGCTACAATGAGCAGTTCTTC
>many|TRBV7-3|TRBJ2-2|.
CASSYGGRGELFF
TGTGCCAGCAGCTATGGGGGACGCGGGGAGCTGTTTTTT
>few|TRBV11-3|TRBJ2-1|TRBD2
CASSLVSVFSGRSFVGEQFF
TGTGCCAGCAGCTTAGTTTCCGTCTTTAGCGGGAGGTCTTTTGTTGGTGAGCAGTTCTTC
>.|TRBV29-1|TRBJ1-1|.
CSVEWSGARTEAFF
TGCAGCGTTGAATGGTCGGGGGCGCGAACTGAAGCTTTCTTT
>.|TRBV5-1|TRBJ2-3|TRBD2
CASSLTSGGNTDTQYF
TGCGCCAGCAGCTTGACTAGCGGGGGTAACACAGATACGCAGTATTTT
>few|TRBV24-1|TRBJ2-3|TRBD2
CATSDLLAGGSTDTQYF
TGTGCCACCAGTGATTTGCTAGCGGGGGGTAGCACAGATACGCAGTATTTT
>medium-sized|TRBV29-1|TRBJ2-7|.
CSVEGDPDPYEQYF
TGCAGCGTTGAAGGGGACCCGGACCCCTACGAGCAGTACTTC
>many|TRBV27|TRBJ2-1|.
CASKGVASYNEQFF
TGTGCCAGCAAGGGGGTCGCCTCCTACAATGAGCAGTTCTTC